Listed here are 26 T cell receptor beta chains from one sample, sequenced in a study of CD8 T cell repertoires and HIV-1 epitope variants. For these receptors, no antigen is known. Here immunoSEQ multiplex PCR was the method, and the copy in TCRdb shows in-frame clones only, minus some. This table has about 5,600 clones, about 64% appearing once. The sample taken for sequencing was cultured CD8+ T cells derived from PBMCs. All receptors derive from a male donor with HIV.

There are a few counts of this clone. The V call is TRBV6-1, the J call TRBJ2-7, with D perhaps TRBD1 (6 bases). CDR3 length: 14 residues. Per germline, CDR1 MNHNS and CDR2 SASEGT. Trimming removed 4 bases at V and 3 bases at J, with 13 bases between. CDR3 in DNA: TGTGCCAGCAGTGCTCGGGACAACGGCTACGAGCAGTACTTC. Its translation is CASSARDNGYEQYF.

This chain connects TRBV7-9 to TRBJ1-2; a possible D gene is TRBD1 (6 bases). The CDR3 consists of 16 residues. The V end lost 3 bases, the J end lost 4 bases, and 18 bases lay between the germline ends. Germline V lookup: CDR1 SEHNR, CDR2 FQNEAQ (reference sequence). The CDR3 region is CASSLPGGGRFYGYTF. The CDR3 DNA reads TGTGCCAGCAGCTTGCCCGGTGGGGGCAGGTTCTATGGCTACACCTTC.

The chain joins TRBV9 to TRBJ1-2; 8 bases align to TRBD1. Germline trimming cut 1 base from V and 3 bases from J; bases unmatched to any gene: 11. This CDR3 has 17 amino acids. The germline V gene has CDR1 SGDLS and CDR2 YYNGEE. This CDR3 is CASSVPGPGQEDYGYTF. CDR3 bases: TGTGCCAGCAGCGTACCAGGACCGGGACAGGAGGACTATGGCTACACCTTC.

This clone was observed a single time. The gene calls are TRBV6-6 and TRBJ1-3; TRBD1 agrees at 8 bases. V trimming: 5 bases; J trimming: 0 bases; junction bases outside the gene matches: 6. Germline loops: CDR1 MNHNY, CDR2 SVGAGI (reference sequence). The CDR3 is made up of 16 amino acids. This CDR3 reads CASSPWDRSSGNTIYF. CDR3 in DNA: TGTGCCAGCAGTCCCTGGGACAGGTCCTCTGGAAACACCATATATTTT.

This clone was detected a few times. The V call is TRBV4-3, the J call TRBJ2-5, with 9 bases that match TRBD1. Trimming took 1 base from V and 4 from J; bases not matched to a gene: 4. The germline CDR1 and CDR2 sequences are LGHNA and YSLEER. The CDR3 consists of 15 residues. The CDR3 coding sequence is TGCGCCAGCAGCCAAGCGACAGGGGGGTTAGAGACCCAGTACTTC. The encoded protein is CASSQATGGLETQYF.

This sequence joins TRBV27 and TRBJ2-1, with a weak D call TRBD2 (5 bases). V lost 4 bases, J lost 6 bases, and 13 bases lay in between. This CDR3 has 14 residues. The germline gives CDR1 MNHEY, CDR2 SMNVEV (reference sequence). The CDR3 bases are TGTGCCAGCAGTTCCGGGGTATTATCCAATGAGCAGTTCTTC. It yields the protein CASSSGVLSNEQFF.

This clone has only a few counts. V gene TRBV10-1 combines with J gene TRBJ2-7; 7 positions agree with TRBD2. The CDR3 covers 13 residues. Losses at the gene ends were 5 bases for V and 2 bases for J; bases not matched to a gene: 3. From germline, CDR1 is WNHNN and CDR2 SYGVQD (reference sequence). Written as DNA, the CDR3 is TGCGCCAGCAGTTCTAGCGGTACCTACGAGCAGTACTTC. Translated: CASSSSGTYEQYF.

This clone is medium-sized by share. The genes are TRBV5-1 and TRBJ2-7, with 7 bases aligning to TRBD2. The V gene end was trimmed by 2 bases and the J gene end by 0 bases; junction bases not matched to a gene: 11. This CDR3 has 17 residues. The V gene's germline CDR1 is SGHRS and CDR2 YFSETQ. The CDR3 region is CASSLYSGTTSSYEQYF. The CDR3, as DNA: TGCGCCAGCAGCTTATACAGCGGGACCACAAGCTCCTACGAGCAGTACTTC.

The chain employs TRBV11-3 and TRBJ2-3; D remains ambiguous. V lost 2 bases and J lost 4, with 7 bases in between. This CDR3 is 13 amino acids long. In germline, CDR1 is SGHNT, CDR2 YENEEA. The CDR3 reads CASSLPDADTQYF. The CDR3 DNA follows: TGTGCCAGCAGCTTACCAGACGCAGATACGCAGTATTTT. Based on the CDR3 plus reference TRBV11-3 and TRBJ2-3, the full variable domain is EAGVVQSPRYKIIEKKQPVAFWCNPISGHNTLYWYLQNLGQGPELLIRYENEEAVDDSQLPKDRFSAERLKGVDSTLKIQPAELGDSAVYLCASSLPDADTQYFGPGTRLTVL.

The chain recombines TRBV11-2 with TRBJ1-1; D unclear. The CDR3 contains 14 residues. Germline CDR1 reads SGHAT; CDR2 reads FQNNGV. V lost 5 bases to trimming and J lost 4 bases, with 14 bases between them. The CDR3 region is CASSPDSGSTEAFF. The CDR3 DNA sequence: TGTGCCAGCAGCCCTGACTCGGGAAGCACTGAAGCTTTCTTT.

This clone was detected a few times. CDR3 sequence reads: CASALAGGPSGELFF. In nucleotides, the CDR3 is TGTGCCAGTGCCTTAGCGGGAGGGCCGTCCGGGGAGCTGTTTTTT. This chain joins TRBV19 and TRBJ2-2; 11 bases match TRBD2. Germline loops: CDR1 LNHDA, CDR2 SQIVND (reference sequence). The CDR3 totals 15 residues. V gave up 8 bases and J gave up 6 bases; unmatched junction bases: 8.

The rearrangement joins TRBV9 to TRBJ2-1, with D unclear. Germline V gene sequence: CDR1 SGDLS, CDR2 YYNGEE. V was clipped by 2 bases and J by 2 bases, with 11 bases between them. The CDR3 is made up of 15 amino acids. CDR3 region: CASSVDPATYNEQFF. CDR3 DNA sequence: TGTGCCAGCAGCGTCGACCCAGCGACCTACAATGAGCAGTTCTTC.

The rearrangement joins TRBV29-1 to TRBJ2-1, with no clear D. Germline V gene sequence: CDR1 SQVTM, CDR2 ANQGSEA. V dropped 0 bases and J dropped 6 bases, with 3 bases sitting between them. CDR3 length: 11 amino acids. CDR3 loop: CSVEDTNEQFF. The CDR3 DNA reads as TGCAGCGTTGAAGACACCAATGAGCAGTTCTTC.

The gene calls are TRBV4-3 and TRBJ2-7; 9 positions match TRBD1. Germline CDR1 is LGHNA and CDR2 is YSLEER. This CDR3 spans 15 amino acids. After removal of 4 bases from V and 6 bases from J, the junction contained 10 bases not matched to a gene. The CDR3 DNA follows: TGCGCCAGCAGCCTATCCGACAGGGGGGAACGCGAGCAGTACTTC. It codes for CASSLSDRGEREQYF.

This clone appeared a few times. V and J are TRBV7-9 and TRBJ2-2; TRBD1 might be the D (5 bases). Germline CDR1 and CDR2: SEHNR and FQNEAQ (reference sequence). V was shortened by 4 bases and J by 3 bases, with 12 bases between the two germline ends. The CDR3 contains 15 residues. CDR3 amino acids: CASSSGRVHTGELFF. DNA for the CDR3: TGTGCCAGCAGCTCTGGCAGGGTACACACCGGGGAGCTGTTTTTT.

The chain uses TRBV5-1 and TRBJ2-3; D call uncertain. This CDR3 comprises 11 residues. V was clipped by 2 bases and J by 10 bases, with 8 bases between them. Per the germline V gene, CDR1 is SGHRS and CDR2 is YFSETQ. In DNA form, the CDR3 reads TGCGCCAGCAGCTTAGGGCGAGCGCAGTATTTT. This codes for CASSLGRAQYF.

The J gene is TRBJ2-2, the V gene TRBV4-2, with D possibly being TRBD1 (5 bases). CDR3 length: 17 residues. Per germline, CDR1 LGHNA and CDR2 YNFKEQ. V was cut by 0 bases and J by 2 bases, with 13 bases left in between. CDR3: CASSQERSRVNTGELFF. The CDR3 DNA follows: TGTGCCAGCAGCCAAGAGAGGAGCAGGGTCAACACCGGGGAGCTGTTTTTT.

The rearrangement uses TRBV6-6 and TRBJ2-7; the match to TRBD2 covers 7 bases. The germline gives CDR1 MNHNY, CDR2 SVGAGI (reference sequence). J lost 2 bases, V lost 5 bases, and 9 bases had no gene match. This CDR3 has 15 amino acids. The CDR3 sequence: CASSPWEGPTYEQYF. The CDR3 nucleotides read TGTGCCAGCAGTCCCTGGGAGGGGCCTACCTACGAGCAGTACTTC.

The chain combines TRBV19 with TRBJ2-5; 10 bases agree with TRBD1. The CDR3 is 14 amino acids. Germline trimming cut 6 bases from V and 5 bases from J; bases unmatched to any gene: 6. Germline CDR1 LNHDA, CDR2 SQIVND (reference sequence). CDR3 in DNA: TGTGCCAGTAGCGGGACAGGGGCGACGGAGACCCAGTACTTC. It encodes CASSGTGATETQYF.

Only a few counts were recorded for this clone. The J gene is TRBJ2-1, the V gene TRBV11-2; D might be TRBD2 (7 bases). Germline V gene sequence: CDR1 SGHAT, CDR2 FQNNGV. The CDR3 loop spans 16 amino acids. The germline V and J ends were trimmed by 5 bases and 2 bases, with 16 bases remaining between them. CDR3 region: CASSPRGGGPYNEQFF. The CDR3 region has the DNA TGTGCCAGCAGCCCCAGGGGAGGGGGTCCCTACAATGAGCAGTTCTTC. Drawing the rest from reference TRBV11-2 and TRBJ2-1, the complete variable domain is EAGVAQSPRYKIIEKRQSVAFWCNPISGHATLYWYQQILGQGPKLLIQFQNNGVVDDSQLPKDRFSAERLKGVDSTLKIQPAKLEDSAVYLCASSPRGGGPYNEQFFGPGTRLTVL.

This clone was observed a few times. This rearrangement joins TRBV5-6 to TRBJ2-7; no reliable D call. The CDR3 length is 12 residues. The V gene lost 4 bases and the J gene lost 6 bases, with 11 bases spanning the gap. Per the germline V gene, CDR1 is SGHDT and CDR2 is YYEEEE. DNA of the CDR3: TGTGCCAGCAGCCTCCTATCAGGCGAGCAGTACTTC. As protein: CASSLLSGEQYF.

DNA for the CDR3: TGTGCCAGCAGCCCCGGGGCGATTACCTACGAGCAGTACTTC. Its translation is CASSPGAITYEQYF. The chain uses TRBV6-5 and TRBJ2-7; possibly TRBD1 or TRBD2 for D (5 bases each). The CDR3 has 14 residues. Trimming shortened V by 6 bases and J by 2 bases, and 14 bases separated the two germline ends. Germline values: CDR1 MNHEY, CDR2 SVGAGI.

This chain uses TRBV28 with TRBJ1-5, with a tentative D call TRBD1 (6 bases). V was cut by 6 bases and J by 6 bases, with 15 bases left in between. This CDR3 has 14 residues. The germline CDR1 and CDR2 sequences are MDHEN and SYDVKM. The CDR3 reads CASRPTGGPQPQHF. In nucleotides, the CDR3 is TGTGCCAGCAGGCCCACGGGGGGCCCTCAGCCCCAGCATTTT.

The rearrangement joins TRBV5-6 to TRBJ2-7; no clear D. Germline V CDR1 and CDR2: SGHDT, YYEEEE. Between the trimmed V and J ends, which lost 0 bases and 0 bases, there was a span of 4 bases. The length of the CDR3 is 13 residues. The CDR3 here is CASSLGSSYEQYF. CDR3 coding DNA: TGTGCCAGCAGCTTGGGCAGCTCCTACGAGCAGTACTTC.

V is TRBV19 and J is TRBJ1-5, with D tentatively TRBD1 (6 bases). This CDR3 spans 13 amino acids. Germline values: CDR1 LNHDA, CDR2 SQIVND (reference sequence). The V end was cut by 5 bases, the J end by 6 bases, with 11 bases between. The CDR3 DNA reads TGTGCCAGTAGTTGGGGCAGGGGTCAGCCCCAGCATTTT. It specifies CASSWGRGQPQHF.

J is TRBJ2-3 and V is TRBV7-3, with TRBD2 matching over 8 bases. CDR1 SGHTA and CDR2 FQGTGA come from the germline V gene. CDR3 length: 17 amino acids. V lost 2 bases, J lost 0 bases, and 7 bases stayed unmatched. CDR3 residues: CASSLETSGPSTDTQYF. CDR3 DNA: TGTGCCAGCAGCTTAGAAACTAGCGGACCTAGCACAGATACGCAGTATTTT.